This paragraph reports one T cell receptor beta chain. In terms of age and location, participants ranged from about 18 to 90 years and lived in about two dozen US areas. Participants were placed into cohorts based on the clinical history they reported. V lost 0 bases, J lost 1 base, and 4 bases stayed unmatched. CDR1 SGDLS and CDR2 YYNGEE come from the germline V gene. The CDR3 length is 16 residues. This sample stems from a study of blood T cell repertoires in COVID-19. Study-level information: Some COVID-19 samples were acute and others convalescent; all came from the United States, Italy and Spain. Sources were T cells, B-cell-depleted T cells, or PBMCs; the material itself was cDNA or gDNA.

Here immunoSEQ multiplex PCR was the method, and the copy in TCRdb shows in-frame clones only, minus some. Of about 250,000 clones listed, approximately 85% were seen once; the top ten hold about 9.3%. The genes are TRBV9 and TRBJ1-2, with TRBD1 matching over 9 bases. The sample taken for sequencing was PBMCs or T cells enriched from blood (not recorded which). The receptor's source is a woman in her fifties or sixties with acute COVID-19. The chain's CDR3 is CASSVDGTGYNYGYTF. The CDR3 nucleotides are TGTGCCAGCAGCGTAGATGGGACAGGGTATAACTATGGCTACACCTTC.